What follows are 32 T cell receptor delta chains derived from one specimen sequenced in a study of γδ T cells in repeated Plasmodium falciparum infection. Vgamma9/Vdelta2+ and Vdelta2-negative gammadelta T cells were flow-sorted from PBMC for bulk sequencing. With CATT, TCRdb re-called clones from the multiplex PCR reads. The sample shows approximately 60,000 delta-chain clones, approximately 1.5% of them seen only once. Sequencing was carried out using gamma-delta T cells from blood. Receptors were obtained from a pool of human donors (malaria-infected and uninfected, not separated).

A few counts support this clone. A far larger clone is one base from this, pointing to a likely read error. Other nucleotide sequences in the sample specify the same CDR3. The V gene is TRDV1, the J gene TRDJ1; 11 bases fit TRDD3. The germline gives CDR1 TSWWSYY, CDR2 QGS. This CDR3 has 25 residues. The CDR3 DNA follows: TGTGCTCTTGGGGCCCCGCGTCGAGAACATTCCTACCAACTGGGGGATAACTCGTACACCGATAAACTCATCTTC. Translating gives CALGAPRREHSYQLGDNSYTDKLIF.

This clone showed up just a few times. TCRdb pairs this DNA with a much larger clone's protein that differs at residue 3, likely a read error; the protein shown was translated from the DNA. This chain joins TRDV1 and TRDJ1; 10 positions match TRDD3. Germline values: CDR1 TSWWSYY, CDR2 QGS. The CDR3 runs to 21 residues. V gave up 11 bases and J gave up 4 bases; unmatched junction bases: 31. The CDR3 loop is CAIRELGPTELLGDWCDKLIF. CDR3 bases: TGTGCTATTAGGGAACTCGGTCCTACAGAGCTACTGGGGGATTGGTGCGATAAACTCATCTTT.

Turning to this clone: It differs at one base from a far larger clone, so likely a read error. Other DNA sequences from this sample encode an identical CDR3 as well. V is TRDV3 and J is TRDJ1; 10 bases are a match to TRDD3. V shed 1 base and J 6 bases; nucleotides not matched to a gene: 26. This CDR3 spans 20 amino acids. Germline CDR1 TVYSNPD, CDR2 GDNSRS (reference sequence). CDR3 nucleotides: TGTGCCTTTAATATACCCGTTCCCTATTGGGGGATACAGAGTCCTTATAAACTCATCTTT. Its translation is CAFNIPVPYWGIQSPYKLIF.

This clone occurred many times. Translating this DNA gives a protein that differs at residue 15 from the TCRdb one, which belongs to a much larger clone; a read error is likely, and the protein shown is this translation. CDR3 sequence (DNA): TGTGCCTGTGACACCTTACTGGGGGACCCATACACCGATAAACGCATCTTT. Encoded protein: CACDTLLGDPYTDKRIF. TRDV2 is the V gene, and the J gene was not called; TRDD3 is the table's D call and was not checked against the DNA. The length of the CDR3 is 17 residues. Germline V gives CDR1 GEAIGNYY, CDR2 EKD.

Notes on this clone: It is likely a read error: a sequence one base away is far more abundant. Other DNA variants within this sample encode the same CDR3. The gene calls are TRDV1 and TRDJ1; 8 nucleotides agree with TRDD3. As TCRdb names no J gene, one was assigned here on the basis of a DNA match to germline. The CDR3 loop spans 22 amino acids. CDR1 and CDR2 (germline): TSWWSYY, QGS. The CDR3 here is CALGESHALRIRGIEDTGKLIF. CDR3 coding DNA: TGTGCTCTCGGGGAATCTCACGCCCTACGCATTCGGGGGATAGAGGACACCGGTAAACTCATCTTT.

This clone turned up a few times. This sequence is one base from a far larger clone and is likely a read error. Within the sample, other DNA sequences also encode this same CDR3. This chain connects TRDV1 to TRDJ1, with 10 bases lining up with TRDD3. TCRdb records no J gene; here it was assigned by comparing the DNA to germline. This CDR3 has 21 amino acids. CDR1 and CDR2 (germline): TSWWSYY, QGS. The CDR3 region is CALGEVKVLGDWPPYTDKLIF. The CDR3 DNA sequence: TGTGCTCTCGGGGAAGTGAAGGTACTGGGGGATTGGCCCCCGTACACCGATAAACTCATCTTT.

This clone has just a few counts. A far larger clone differs by one base, so this is likely a read error. In the same sample, other DNA sequences code for this CDR3. The rearrangement links TRDV2 to TRDJ1; 7 bases align to TRDD3. The CDR3 has 16 residues. Germline values: CDR1 GEAIGNYY, CDR2 EKD. DNA for the CDR3: TGTGCTTGTGAACCTGCGGCCAAATGGGGGAGAGATAAACTCATCTTT. Residues: CACEPAAKWGRDKLIF.

This clone has only a few counts. TCRdb lists the protein of a much larger clone for this DNA, which differs at residue 4, so this is likely a read error; the protein given here is translated from the DNA itself. The CDR3 is CALRELCPHYWGTYTDKLIF. DNA of the CDR3: TGTGCTCTTAGGGAACTCTGTCCCCACTACTGGGGGACCTACACCGATAAACTCATCTTT. The chain recombines TRDV1 with TRDJ1, with 9 bases that match TRDD3. The J gene, not given by TCRdb, was assigned here from a germline match of the nucleotide sequence. CDR1 TSWWSYY and CDR2 QGS come from the germline V gene. The CDR3 has 20 amino acids.

This clone is categorized as medium-sized. Other DNA variants within this sample encode the same CDR3. The CDR3 loop reads CALGELGHYFGYLRPTDKLIF. The CDR3, as DNA: TGTGCTCTTGGGGAACTAGGGCACTACTTCGGATACCTGAGGCCCACCGATAAACTCATCTTT. V usage is TRDV1 and J usage is TRDJ1; maybe TRDD3 (6 bases). The CDR3 has 21 amino acids. Germline V CDR1 and CDR2: TSWWSYY, QGS. V dropped 0 bases and J dropped 1 base, with 27 bases sitting between them.

This clone turned up a few times. With a far larger clone one base away, a read error is the likely cause. The same CDR3 can be traced to other DNA sequences in this sample. The V call is TRDV1, the J call TRDJ1; 8 positions agree with TRDD1. Assignment of the J gene here rests on matching the DNA to germline, because TCRdb gives none. Losses at the gene ends were 5 bases for V and 0 bases for J; bases not matched to a gene: 20. This CDR3 region has 20 residues. Germline V gene data show CDR1 as TSWWSYY and CDR2 as QGS. The DNA of the CDR3 is TGTGCTCTTGGGTCCCCTACTGAAATAGTAGGGGATCGGTACACCGATAAACTCATCTTT. The encoded protein is CALGSPTEIVGDRYTDKLIF.

The sample holds a few counts of this clone. This likely came from a read error, as a far larger clone is one base away. This sample also contains other DNA sequences that code for the same CDR3. The V call is TRDV1, the J call TRDJ1; the D gene is possibly TRDD3 (5 bases). Germline-derived CDR1 and CDR2 are TSWWSYY and QGS. The CDR3 length is 14 residues. The CDR3 DNA follows: TGCGCTCTTGGGGAACCCAACCAAACCGATAAACTCATCTTT. It is translated as CALGEPNQTDKLIF.

This clone appeared a few times. Mismatch with germline at one junction end may stem from a read error. The V gene is TRDV1, the J gene TRDJ1; D might be TRDD3 (6 bases). CDR1 and CDR2 from the germline V gene are TSWWSYY and QGS. This CDR3 contains 15 residues. CDR3 loop: CSGGRGVGVTDKLIF. The CDR3 DNA is TGCTCTGGAGGAAGAGGGGTGGGGGTCACCGATAAACTCATCTTT.

In this sample, this clone turned up many times. A single base is all that separates this from a far larger clone, so a read error is likely. The sample holds other DNA sequences that translate to the same CDR3. The gene calls are TRDV3 and TRDJ1; 12 bases map to TRDD3. Germline V gene lookup returns CDR1 TVYSNPD and CDR2 GDNSRS (reference sequence). The CDR3 is 28 residues long. The chain's CDR3 is CAFGGSSPLGDTGSACLRIATYTDKLIF. CDR3 DNA: TGTGCCTTTGGTGGTTCCTCCCCGCTGGGGGATACGGGGAGCGCATGTTTACGGATAGCTACGTACACCGATAAGCTCATCTTT.

In its sample, this clone was seen many times. TCRdb's protein, taken from a much larger clone, differs from this DNA's translation at residue 14, likely owing to a read error; the protein displayed comes from the DNA. V and J are TRDV1 and TRDJ1; 13 nucleotides align to TRDD3. CDR1 is TSWWSYY and CDR2 is QGS in the germline V gene. There are 22 residues in the CDR3. V lost 2 bases, J lost 0 bases, and 18 bases stayed unmatched. Here the CDR3 DNA reads TGTGCTCTTGGGGAAAACCTGCCCTACTGGGGGATACGCCGACCGTACACCGATAAACTCATCTTT. Protein product: CALGENLPYWGIRRPYTDKLIF.

Regarding this clone: The TCRdb protein, from a much larger clone, departs from this DNA's translation at residue 5, likely by read error; the protein shown derives from the DNA. The CDR3 spells CACDARHTGGYFTDKLIF. The CDR3 DNA is TGTGCCTGTGACGCCCGGCATACTGGGGGATACTTCACCGATAAACTCATCTTT. The chain carries TRDV2 and TRDJ1, with 12 bases fitting TRDD3. Germline matching of the DNA provided the J gene here, since TCRdb leaves it blank. Germline V gene data show CDR1 as GEAIGNYY and CDR2 as EKD. CDR3 length: 18 amino acids. The trim removed 3 bases at V and 1 base at J, leaving 11 bases unmatched.

This clone was found many times. The protein in TCRdb stems from a much larger clone and differs at residue 10 from this DNA's translation, likely a read error; here the protein is translated from the DNA. V is TRDV2 and J is TRDJ1; the match to TRDD3 covers 8 bases. The CDR3 has 22 amino acids. The germline CDR1 and CDR2 sequences are GEAIGNYY and EKD. V trimming: 0 bases; J trimming: 0 bases; junction bases outside the gene matches: 23. The CDR3 bases are TGTGCCTGTGACACCGACGAAGGAAGTCGGAGTACTGGGGGGGCCTACACCGATAAACTCATCTTT. Amino acid sequence: CACDTDEGSRSTGGAYTDKLIF.

This clone was recorded many times. TCRdb's entry gives the protein of a much larger clone, which mismatches this DNA's translation at residue 10, likely from a read error; the protein reported here is translated from the DNA. The chain carries TRDV1 and TRDJ1; D is undetermined. Trimming stripped 4 bases from V and 2 bases from J, with 23 bases between. The CDR3 has 18 residues. Germline assignment: CDR1 TSWWSYY and CDR2 QGS. CDR3 bases: TGTGCTCTTGGGGGACGTTACGTTTGGCCCTTTGGGACCGATAAACTCATCTTT. It yields the protein CALGGRYVWPFGTDKLIF.

Regarding this clone: The TCRdb record carries a much larger clone's protein, which differs from this DNA's translation at residue 17; a read error is the likely cause, and the protein listed here is the DNA translation. The chain uses TRDV1 and TRDJ1; D possibly corresponds to TRDD3 (6 bases). Between the trimmed V and J ends, which lost 7 bases and 1 base, there was a span of 49 bases. In germline, CDR1 is TSWWSYY, CDR2 QGS. The CDR3 runs 26 residues. CDR3 DNA: TGTGCTCTTGAGAAACTACGGACGTGGAGAGGGCAACAATTACTGGGTGAAACCTTAGGCACCGATAAACTCATCTTT. This sequence encodes CALEKLRTWRGQQLLGETLGTDKLIF.

This clone was counted many times. With a far larger clone one base away, a read error is the likely cause. Other DNA sequences from this sample encode an identical CDR3 as well. The chain combines TRDV1 with TRDJ1, with 11 bases fitting TRDD3. Since TCRdb gives no J gene, matching the DNA to germline was used here to assign it. This CDR3 is 19 amino acids long. Looked up from germline, CDR1 is TSWWSYY and CDR2 is QGS. The CDR3, as DNA: TGTGCCCTTGGGGAACTAGGCTGGGGGATACCCTCATACACCGATAAACTCATCTTT. Translated, it gives CALGELGWGIPSYTDKLIF.

Many counts were recorded for this clone. One base separates it from a far larger clone, so it is likely a read error. Other nucleotide sequences from this sample produce the same CDR3. V is TRDV2 and J is TRDJ1; 9 bases agree with TRDD3. Since TCRdb gives no J gene, matching the DNA to germline was used here to assign it. V shed 5 bases, J shed 2 bases, and the junction held 11 bases outside the gene matches. There are 16 residues in the CDR3. Germline CDR1 reads GEAIGNYY; CDR2 reads EKD. CDR3 sequence (DNA): TGTGCCTGTGGCCCGGGGATACGCGTGGTGACCGATAAACTCATCTTT. Amino acids: CACGPGIRVVTDKLIF.

As regards this clone: It differs at one base from a far larger clone, so likely a read error. The sample carries other DNA sequences with the same CDR3. Here the CDR3 DNA reads TGTGCTCTTGGGGACTCTCCTACAACGGAACCCCAACCCCGCACTGGGGGATTACCAACCGATAAACTCATCTTT. Its protein is CALGDSPTTEPQPRTGGLPTDKLIF. This chain links TRDV1 with TRDJ1; 10 bases agree with TRDD3. The germline V gene has CDR1 TSWWSYY and CDR2 QGS. This CDR3 contains 25 residues. The V gene end was trimmed by 3 bases and the J gene end by 2 bases; junction bases not matched to a gene: 33.

This clone has a count of ten or more. The chain links TRDV1 to TRDJ1; 8 nucleotides line up with TRDD3. Germline V gene data show CDR1 as TSWWSYY and CDR2 as QGS. CDR3 length equals 19 residues. The trim removed 4 bases at V and 0 bases at J, leaving 16 bases unmatched. CDR3 sequence (DNA): TGTGCTCTTGGGGTACCCGTACATTGGGGGATTCCTTACACCGATAAACTCATCTTT. This codes for CALGVPVHWGIPYTDKLIF.

This clone has at least ten counts. This DNA translates differently at residue 4 from the TCRdb protein, which is that of a much larger clone; a read error is likely, and the protein shown is the DNA's own translation. The CDR3 loop reads CACNTGYWGHTDKLIF. The CDR3 DNA follows: TGTGCCTGTAACACGGGGTACTGGGGCCACACCGATAAACTCATCTTT. V gene TRDV2 combines with J gene TRDJ1; 7 nucleotides agree with TRDD3. In germline, CDR1 is GEAIGNYY, CDR2 EKD. This CDR3 has 16 amino acids.

Of note for this clone: A far larger clone is off by one base, so a read error is likely. Other DNA sequences from this sample encode an identical CDR3 as well. CDR3: CALGARLPTNKLGDTEVRSDKLIF. Written as DNA, the CDR3 is TGTGCTCTTGGGGCCCGCCTCCCTACCAATAAACTGGGGGATACGGAGGTCAGATCCGATAAACTCATCTTT. The genes are TRDV1 and TRDJ1, with 13 bases that match TRDD3. No J segment appears in TCRdb, so it was assigned here by matching the sequence to germline. Germline V gene lookup returns CDR1 TSWWSYY and CDR2 QGS. This CDR3 is built from 24 residues. The J segment lost 3 bases and the V segment lost 4 bases, leaving 29 bases of the junction unmatched.

This clone was counted between two and nine times. TCRdb records a much larger clone's protein for this DNA, with a difference at residue 12 that likely arises from a read error; the protein given is the translation of the DNA. This chain uses TRDV1 with TRDJ1, with D tentatively TRDD3 (5 bases). The CDR3 has 20 residues. Trimming took off 3 bases at V and 7 bases at J, with 33 bases between the two ends. The germline V gene encodes CDR1 TSWWSYY and CDR2 QGS. The CDR3 here is CALGDRHSVRGRVGRVKLIF. CDR3 in DNA: TGTGCTCTTGGGGATCGGCATAGCGTCCGAGGGAGGGTGGGGAGAGTTAAACTCATCTTT.

About this clone: This likely traces to a read error, being one base from a far larger clone. The same CDR3 can be traced to other DNA sequences in this sample. The V and J genes are TRDV1 and TRDJ1, with D possibly TRDD3 on 6 matching bases. Germline V lookup: CDR1 TSWWSYY, CDR2 QGS. V dropped 7 bases and J dropped 7 bases, with 34 bases sitting between them. The CDR3 sequence is 19 residues long. CDR3 protein: CALVELPRLGLLNYLKLIF. Here the CDR3 DNA reads TGTGCTCTTGTGGAGCTGCCGAGGCTGGGGTTACTAAACTACCTTAAACTCATCTTT.

This clone was counted ten times or more. TCRdb attributes to this sequence the protein of a much larger clone, which differs from the DNA translation at residue 17; a read error is likely, and the protein displayed is translated from the DNA. This rearrangement joins TRDV1 to TRDJ1; 11 nucleotides match TRDD3. CDR1 and CDR2 from the germline V gene are TSWWSYY and QGS. V lost 3 bases, J lost 3 bases, and 24 bases stayed unmatched. This CDR3 contains 22 residues. The CDR3 DNA follows: TGTGCTCTTGGGGACCTTTCCTCCTACGGGTTACTGGGGGATAGGAACGCCGATAAACTCATCTTT. Translated, it gives CALGDLSSYGLLGDRNADKLIF.

For this clone: The TCRdb protein comes from a much larger clone and disagrees with this DNA's translation at residue 7, likely due to a read error; the protein given here is derived from the DNA. The CDR3 sequence: CALGEREPYGPSTILPSKLIF. The CDR3 bases are TGTGCTCTTGGGGAACGGGAGCCCTACGGACCTTCCACTATACTCCCGTCAAAACTCATCTTT. The chain combines TRDV1 with TRDJ1, with a possible D match to TRDD2 (6 bases). The J gene is not listed in TCRdb, so it was assigned here from a DNA match to germline. Trimming left V 1 base short and J 8 bases short, with 35 bases between. CDR3 length: 21 amino acids. The V gene's germline CDR1 is TSWWSYY and CDR2 QGS.

This clone was detected a few times. TCRdb's protein, taken from a much larger clone, differs from this DNA's translation at residue 24, likely owing to a read error; the protein displayed comes from the DNA. The V gene corresponds to TRDV2; no J gene was called; the table's D call of TRDD3 was not tested on the DNA. Germline values: CDR1 GEAIGNYY, CDR2 EKD. The CDR3 has 25 amino acids. CDR3 nucleotide sequence: TGTGCCTGTGACCCGATCCGTTCAAGTTCCTACTCGTGGGGGATACTAAGGGCGTACACCGATAAACTCACCTTT. Residues: CACDPIRSSSYSWGILRAYTDKLTF.

Remarks on this clone: The protein given by TCRdb reflects a much larger clone and differs at residue 6 from this DNA's translation, likely from a read error; the protein shown is the DNA's translation. The chain employs TRDV1 and TRDJ1; 9 positions match TRDD3. Because TCRdb records no J gene, it was assigned here through a match of the DNA to germline. Germline lookup yields CDR1 TSWWSYY and CDR2 QGS. There are 24 residues in the CDR3. After removal of 4 bases from V and 1 base from J, the junction contained 31 bases not matched to a gene. This CDR3 reads CALGGHTPLPEVFYWGTSTDKLIF. CDR3 coding DNA: TGTGCTCTTGGGGGACACACTCCCTTACCGGAGGTCTTTTACTGGGGGACTTCCACCGATAAACTCATCTTT.

This clone is labeled medium-sized. The same CDR3 can be traced to other DNA sequences in this sample. V and J are TRDV1 and TRDJ1, with D uncertain. Trimming shortened V by 1 base and J by 8 bases, and 14 bases separated the two germline ends. CDR1 is TSWWSYY and CDR2 is QGS in the germline V gene. This CDR3 has 14 amino acids. For the CDR3, the DNA is TGTGCTCTTGGGGAACCGGATCCTTTGCTGAAACTCATCTTT. Its translation: CALGEPDPLLKLIF.

As to this clone: The likely explanation is a read error, given a far larger clone one base away. The sample contains more than one DNA sequence encoding this CDR3. This chain uses TRDV2 with TRDJ2; 12 positions match TRDD3. The V gene end was trimmed by 2 bases and the J gene end by 2 bases; junction bases not matched to a gene: 2. Germline assignment: CDR1 GEAIGNYY and CDR2 EKD. The CDR3 covers 16 residues. The CDR3 loop is CACDRLGDTLTAQLFF. DNA for the CDR3: TGTGCCTGTGACAGACTGGGGGATACCTTGACAGCACAACTCTTCTTT.